This T cell receptor (beta chain) was captured by sequencing in a study of radiation and T cells in renal cell carcinoma. Overall study results and limits: Without pretreatment biopsies, baseline tumor clonotype presence was undetermined.

Sequencing used immunoSEQ multiplex PCR; TCRdb keeps in-frame clones, though not all of them. The data show 25,000 to 30,000 clones, roughly 80% seen once. V lost 2 bases and J lost 6, with 6 bases in between. The germline CDR1 and CDR2 sequences are SGHTA and FQGTGA. The length of the CDR3 is 12 residues. Regarding this clone: Its antigen is unidentified. The same CDR3 can be traced to other DNA sequences in this sample.

Time point denoted: blood 2 weeks post-SBRT. As for treatment: 15 Gy SBRT to primary tumor, nephrectomy 4 weeks later. Blood was sampled at baseline, 2 weeks and 4 weeks after SBRT. Material: blood, obtained from a patient whose treatment included radiotherapy and nephrectomy. This sequence joins TRBV7-3 and TRBJ2-3; no clear D gene. This TCR derives from a man aged 60-69 years with renal cell carcinoma. The CDR3 is CASSLSGDTQYF. The CDR3 region has the DNA TGTGCCAGCAGCTTATCTGGGGATACGCAGTATTTT.